The 5 T cell receptor beta chains reported below all come from one sample, sequenced in a study of cytomegalovirus exposure and HLA in healthy donors. The PCR employed 60 Vbeta primers together with 13 Jbeta primers. The assay was immunoSEQ multiplex PCR, and TCRdb's table has in-frame clones only and misses some. The sample includes about 160,000 clones, 70% to 80% of them seen just once. The material sequenced was PBMCs. The receptors derive from a male donor in good health and CMV-seronegative.

J is TRBJ2-7 and V is TRBV7-8; D might be TRBD2 (6 bases). Germline CDR1 reads SGHVS; CDR2 reads FQNEAQ. The length of the CDR3 is 15 residues. V was cut by 1 base and J by 0 bases, with 10 bases left in between. CDR3 sequence: CASSLDRGGSYEQYF. The CDR3 nucleotides read TGTGCCAGCAGCTTAGATAGGGGAGGCTCCTACGAGCAGTACTTC.

The V and J genes are TRBV5-6 and TRBJ1-3, with TRBD1 matching 9 bases. The CDR3 covers 15 residues. The J segment lost 8 bases and the V segment lost 4 bases, leaving 10 bases of the junction unmatched. CDR1 is SGHDT, CDR2 YYEEEE, per germline. The CDR3 nucleotides read TGTGCCAGCAGCGCAACTGGGACAGGGCGCGACACCATATATTTT. It translates to CASSATGTGRDTIYF. Variable domain in full (rest from reference TRBV5-6 and TRBJ1-3): DAGVTQSPTHLIKTRGQQVTLRCSPKSGHDTVSWYQQALGQGPQFIFQYYEEEERQRGNFPDRFSGHQFPNYSSELNVNALLLGDSALYLCASSATGTGRDTIYFGEGSWLTVV.

The genes are TRBV7-2 and TRBJ1-5; tentative D call: TRBD1 (5 bases). The CDR3 contains 15 residues. The V end lost 5 bases, the J end lost 2 bases, and 13 bases lay between the germline ends. CDR1 and CDR2 from the germline V gene are SGHTA and FQGNSA. CDR3 DNA: TGTGCCAGCAGCCCCGTAGGAGGGGGCAATCAGCCCCAGCATTTT. It encodes CASSPVGGGNQPQHF.

V and J are TRBV30 and TRBJ1-1, with 7 bases aligning to TRBD1. V was clipped by 7 bases and J by 1 base; unmatched bases: 6. Germline CDR1 reads GTSNPN; CDR2 reads SVGIG (reference sequence). The CDR3 length is 13 residues. CDR3 region: CAYRTGSNTEAFF. CDR3 in DNA: TGTGCCTATAGGACAGGCTCGAACACTGAAGCTTTCTTT.

CDR3 sequence (DNA): TGCGCCAGCAGCTTGGGGCGGGTCTCTGGAAACACCATATATTTT. This codes for CASSLGRVSGNTIYF. The chain combines TRBV5-1 with TRBJ1-3, with D uncertain. CDR3 length: 15 residues. V was clipped by 0 bases and J by 0 bases, with 7 bases between them. CDR1 is SGHRS and CDR2 is YFSETQ in the germline V gene.